These 32 T cell receptor beta chains share one sample of origin, sequenced in a study of brain T cells in children with intractable seizures. Repertoires were generated with immunoSEQ multiplex PCR, while TCRdb's copy carries only in-frame clones and drops some. The sample holds 100,000 to 120,000 clones; 90% to 95% are singletons and the top ten take 3.5% to 4%. Sequencing used peripheral blood, obtained at surgery. These receptors came from a boy in the first two years of life with hemimegalencephaly and intractable seizures.

On this clone itself: This same CDR3 is encoded by further DNA sequences in the sample. The chain recombines TRBV27 with TRBJ2-7; TRBD2 agrees at 8 bases. The CDR3 length is 13 residues. The V and J ends lost 2 bases and 4 bases, in that order; junction bases with no gene match: 1. CDR1 is MNHEY, CDR2 SMNVEV, per germline (reference sequence). CDR3 protein: CASSLAGGYEQYF. The CDR3 DNA reads as TGTGCCAGCAGTTTAGCGGGGGGATACGAGCAGTACTTC.

The chain links TRBV28 to TRBJ1-5; D is uncertain. The CDR3 extends over 15 amino acids. V lost 5 bases, J lost 3 bases, and 14 bases lay in between. Germline V lookup: CDR1 MDHEN, CDR2 SYDVKM. The CDR3, as DNA: TGTGCCAGCAGTCCATCGACACCTTTCAATCAGCCCCAGCATTTT. It yields the protein CASSPSTPFNQPQHF.

The CDR3 region is CASSPTGGEFRQYF. Written as DNA, the CDR3 is TGTGCCAGCAGCCCAACAGGGGGCGAGTTTCGGCAGTACTTC. J is TRBJ2-7 and V is TRBV7-9; 9 bases match TRBD1. V shed 5 bases and J 9 bases; nucleotides not matched to a gene: 11. This CDR3 has 14 residues. CDR1 is SEHNR and CDR2 is FQNEAQ in the germline V gene (reference sequence).

The J gene is TRBJ1-4, the V gene TRBV4-3; a possible D gene is TRBD1 (5 bases). The length of the CDR3 is 15 residues. Germline loops: CDR1 LGHNA, CDR2 YSLEER. The V end lost 4 bases, the J end lost 0 bases, and 9 bases lay between the germline ends. CDR3 region: CASSPGTATNEKLFF. The CDR3 region has the DNA TGCGCCAGCAGCCCGGGGACCGCAACTAATGAAAAACTGTTTTTT.

The chain employs TRBV21-1 and TRBJ1-2. TRBV21-1 is deemed a pseudogene. The CDR3 runs 12 residues. The CDR3, as DNA: TGTGCCAGCAGCAGCCCTAACTATGGCTACACCTTC. It specifies CASSSPNYGYTF.

The rearrangement links TRBV4-1 to TRBJ2-2; weak D call: TRBD2 (6 bases). Trimming left V 0 bases short and J 1 base short, with 15 bases between. The CDR3 runs to 18 residues. Germline-derived CDR1 and CDR2 are MGHRA and YSYEKL. CDR3 coding DNA: TGCGCCAGCAGCCAAGAGTCGCGGGGCTGGGGGAACACCGGGGAGCTGTTTTTT. Its protein product is CASSQESRGWGNTGELFF.

This chain connects TRBV7-9 to TRBJ2-2, with D uncertain. V lost 2 bases and J 4 bases, leaving 14 bases between the germline ends. Germline V gene lookup returns CDR1 SEHNR and CDR2 FQNEAQ (reference sequence). The CDR3 runs to 16 residues. The chain's CDR3 is CASSLRVARVTGELFF. The DNA of the CDR3 is TGTGCCAGCAGCTTACGTGTGGCCCGTGTCACCGGGGAGCTGTTTTTT.

The gene calls are TRBV30 and TRBJ2-3; D remains unclear. V lost 2 bases, J lost 5 bases, and 5 bases lay in between. Germline CDR1 and CDR2: GTSNPN and SVGIG (reference sequence). The CDR3 loop spans 11 amino acids. The CDR3 region has the DNA TGTGCCTGGAGTTCGGGAGATACGCAGTATTTT. It specifies CAWSSGDTQYF.

This sequence joins TRBV4-2 and TRBJ2-2; weak D call: TRBD2 (7 bases). The CDR3 length is 15 residues. The ends were cut back, 10 bases at V and 1 base at J, with 16 bases in the middle. Germline CDR1 LGHNA, CDR2 YNFKEQ. CDR3 residues: CATTLGGGNTGELFF. CDR3 sequence (DNA): TGTGCCACCACCTTAGGGGGGGGGAACACCGGGGAGCTGTTTTTT.

This chain uses TRBV4-1 with TRBJ2-7; unclear D gene. V was cut by 2 bases and J by 0 bases, with 11 bases left in between. CDR1 is MGHRA and CDR2 is YSYEKL in the germline V gene. The CDR3 spans 15 residues. CDR3 in amino acids: CASSQQITYSYEQYF. Written as DNA, the CDR3 is TGCGCCAGCAGCCAACAGATTACATACTCCTACGAGCAGTACTTC.

The chain couples TRBV4-3 to TRBJ1-2, with D possibly TRBD1 on 6 matching bases. Germline CDR1 is LGHNA and CDR2 is YSLEER. This CDR3 has 15 amino acids. With 1 base removed from V and 6 bases from J, the gap between germline ends came to 15 bases. The CDR3 DNA reads TGCGCCAGCAGCCAAGCGACAGGTGCGTGGAATGGCTACACCTTC. Amino acids: CASSQATGAWNGYTF.

CDR3 sequence reads: CASSPPRGRILSGANVLTF. Written as DNA, the CDR3 is TGTGCCAGTAGCCCCCCTCGGGGGCGAATACTCTCTGGGGCCAACGTCCTGACTTTC. The chain joins TRBV19 to TRBJ2-6; D may match TRBD1 or TRBD2 (6 bases each). There are 19 residues in the CDR3. V lost 6 bases and J lost 0, with 21 bases in between. CDR1 and CDR2 (germline): LNHDA, SQIVND (reference sequence). Filled out from reference TRBV19 and TRBJ2-6, the complete variable domain reads DGGITQSPKYLFRKEGQNVTLSCEQNLNHDAMYWYRQDPGQGLRLIYYSQIVNDFQKGDIAEGYSVSREKKESFPLTVTSAQKNPTAFYLCASSPPRGRILSGANVLTFGAGSRLTVL.

The chain links TRBV4-3 to TRBJ1-5; no definite D call. This CDR3 region has 13 residues. The germline V gene has CDR1 LGHNA and CDR2 YSLEER. The V end lost 0 bases, the J end lost 4 bases, and 4 bases lay between the germline ends. CDR3 sequence (DNA): TGCGCCAGCAGCCAAGACGAAAATCAGCCCCAGCATTTT. Protein: CASSQDENQPQHF.

The chain joins TRBV5-6 to TRBJ1-2, with a possible D match to TRBD1 (6 bases). CDR1 is SGHDT, CDR2 YYEEEE, per germline. This CDR3 comprises 14 residues. V was pared by 0 bases and J by 4 bases, with 10 bases between. The DNA of the CDR3 is TGTGCCAGCAGCTTGGTCGGGGGCAGCTATGGCTACACCTTC. Protein: CASSLVGGSYGYTF.

CDR3 bases: TGTGCCAGCAGTGATAGGGGGCAGTTCCTCTCCTACGAGCAGTACTTC. Protein sequence: CASSDRGQFLSYEQYF. V and J are TRBV2 and TRBJ2-7; TRBD1 agrees at 7 bases. Germline values: CDR1 SNHLY, CDR2 FYNNEI. The V and J ends lost 3 bases and 0 bases, in that order; junction bases with no gene match: 8. The CDR3 spans 16 residues.

This rearrangement joins TRBV28 to TRBJ2-1; 8 bases match TRBD2. Germline lookup yields CDR1 MDHEN and CDR2 SYDVKM. The CDR3 has 16 amino acids. V shed 7 bases, J shed 4 bases, and the junction held 12 bases outside the gene matches. CDR3 coding DNA: TGTGCCAGCATCCCACGGGGGGGCGAGCCATACAATGAGCAGTTCTTC. Amino acid sequence: CASIPRGGEPYNEQFF.

The chain has TRBV29-1 and TRBJ2-5; a possible D gene is TRBD2 (6 bases). This CDR3 is built from 12 residues. The germline V gene has CDR1 SQVTM and CDR2 ANQGSEA. V was trimmed by 3 bases and J by 3 bases, leaving 8 bases between them. The CDR3 protein is CSVEGGEETQYF. The CDR3 bases are TGCAGCGTTGAGGGGGGAGAAGAGACCCAGTACTTC.

The chain employs TRBV28 and TRBJ2-7, with 8 bases fitting TRBD2. The CDR3 covers 15 residues. CDR1 and CDR2 (germline): MDHEN, SYDVKM. Trimming at V came to 4 bases and at J to 6 bases, leaving 11 bases not matched to a gene. CDR3 bases: TGTGCCAGCAGTTCCAGTCCGGGACTAGGTTTCGAGCAGTACTTC. Amino acid sequence: CASSSSPGLGFEQYF.

The chain recombines TRBV6-1 with TRBJ1-2, with 10 bases aligning to TRBD1. The junction had 13 bases not matched to a gene; V was cut back by 4 bases and J by 8 bases. From germline, CDR1 is MNHNS and CDR2 SASEGT. The CDR3 runs to 16 residues. The CDR3: CASSGSSDRGRRGYTF. DNA of the CDR3: TGTGCCAGCAGTGGCTCGAGCGACAGGGGGCGCCGCGGCTACACCTTC.

J is TRBJ2-3 and V is TRBV29-1; D not certain. The germline gives CDR1 SQVTM, CDR2 ANQGSEA. The ends were cut back, 4 bases at V and 5 bases at J, with 13 bases in the middle. CDR3 length equals 13 residues. DNA of the CDR3: TGCAGCGTTGGACCGACCGTGCTAGATACGCAGTATTTT. The encoded protein is CSVGPTVLDTQYF.

The V call is TRBV11-2, the J call TRBJ2-3; D not certain. The germline V gene encodes CDR1 SGHAT and CDR2 FQNNGV. This CDR3 spans 15 amino acids. The V end lost 7 bases, the J end lost 4 bases, and 18 bases lay between the germline ends. The CDR3 here is CASNSVWGRADTQYF. The CDR3 DNA reads as TGTGCCAGCAACTCAGTCTGGGGTAGGGCAGATACGCAGTATTTT.

CDR3 amino acids: CASSSPRVGGTNEKLFF. For the CDR3, the DNA is TGTGCCAGCAGTTCCCCACGCGTGGGGGGGACTAATGAAAAACTGTTTTTT. J is TRBJ1-4 and V is TRBV27, with D perhaps TRBD1 (5 bases). Germline V gene data show CDR1 as MNHEY and CDR2 as SMNVEV (reference sequence). The length of the CDR3 is 17 residues. Trimming shortened V by 4 bases and J by 2 bases, and 17 bases separated the two germline ends.

This chain links TRBV5-4 with TRBJ2-3; 9 bases are shared with TRBD2. Germline assignment: CDR1 SGHNT and CDR2 YYREEE (reference sequence). The CDR3 totals 16 residues. The junction had 8 bases not matched to a gene; V was cut back by 0 bases and J by 6 bases. The CDR3 coding sequence is TGTGCCAGCAGCTTGGCCGCCTTAGCGGGAGCGGATACGCAGTATTTT. Its translation is CASSLAALAGADTQYF.

Worth noting for this clone: Sequence at one end of the junction differs from germline and may be a read error. This chain links TRBV6-1 with TRBJ2-7; 7 nucleotides agree with TRBD2. Germline V gene data show CDR1 as MNHNS and CDR2 as SASEGT. The CDR3 spans 16 residues. The CDR3 here is CASSENPTSWVPLRHF. The CDR3 DNA is TGTGCCAGCAGTGAGAACCCGACTAGCTGGGTGCCCCTTAGGCACTTC.

V is TRBV5-4 and J is TRBJ2-7; tentative D call: TRBD2 (6 bases). V gave up 0 bases and J gave up 0 bases, with 10 bases separating them. The CDR3 totals 15 residues. Germline assignment: CDR1 SGHNT and CDR2 YYREEE (reference sequence). DNA for the CDR3: TGTGCCAGCAGCTTGGGGGGGGAGAGCTCCTACGAGCAGTACTTC. Its protein is CASSLGGESSYEQYF.

This rearrangement joins TRBV23-1 to TRBJ2-3; tentative D call: TRBD2 (6 bases). TRBV23-1 is reported as an ORF; its role is uncertain. V lost 0 bases and J 4 bases, leaving 14 bases between the germline ends. The CDR3 contains 16 residues. As DNA, the CDR3 is TGCGCCAGCAGTCAATCTATGACTAGTATGGCAGATACGCAGTATTTT. The encoded protein is CASSQSMTSMADTQYF.

This rearrangement joins TRBV3-1 (or the pseudogene TRBV3-2) to TRBJ2-7; D is undetermined. CDR1 LGHDT and CDR2 YNNKEL come from the germline V gene (reference sequence). V lost 0 bases and J 0 bases, leaving 9 bases between the germline ends. The CDR3 totals 15 residues. CDR3 sequence: CASSQEIWLSYEQYF. The CDR3 DNA reads TGTGCCAGCAGCCAAGAGATCTGGCTCTCCTACGAGCAGTACTTC.

This sequence joins TRBV6-5 and TRBJ2-2; D remains ambiguous. This CDR3 has 16 amino acids. Looked up from germline, CDR1 is MNHEY and CDR2 is SVGAGI. V was trimmed by 4 bases and J by 1 base, leaving 13 bases between them. The CDR3 loop is CASSSSRSLNTGELFF. The CDR3 nucleotides read TGTGCCAGCAGTTCTTCTAGATCTTTGAACACCGGGGAGCTGTTTTTT.

V usage is TRBV6-1 and J usage is TRBJ1-1; possible D gene TRBD1, 5 bases. Germline loops: CDR1 MNHNS, CDR2 SASEGT. The CDR3 is made up of 17 amino acids. The germline V and J ends were trimmed by 4 bases and 5 bases, with 23 bases remaining between them. The chain's CDR3 is CASSALRGSNSETEAFF. CDR3 coding DNA: TGTGCCAGCAGTGCCCTTCGGGGCTCTAATTCAGAAACTGAAGCTTTCTTT.

The J gene is TRBJ2-3, the V gene TRBV7-2; 8 bases fit TRBD2. Germline CDR1 and CDR2: SGHTA and FQGNSA. CDR3 length: 11 residues. Trimming cost V 3 bases and J 15 bases; bases outside gene matches: 5. CDR3 residues: CASSFRTSKYF. CDR3 in DNA: TGTGCCAGCAGCTTCCGGACTAGCAAATATTTT.

The chain recombines TRBV29-1 with TRBJ2-3; TRBD2 matches at 7 bases. Germline loops: CDR1 SQVTM, CDR2 ANQGSEA. CDR3 size: 13 residues. The trim removed 3 bases at V and 4 bases at J, leaving 4 bases unmatched. The CDR3 sequence: CSVDRAGADTQYF. The CDR3, as DNA: TGCAGCGTTGACCGTGCGGGGGCAGATACGCAGTATTTT.

The chain uses TRBV25-1 and TRBJ2-1; TRBD2 is a possible D gene (6 bases). The CDR3 covers 15 residues. V was pared by 3 bases and J by 8 bases, with 17 bases between. Germline CDR1 MGHDK, CDR2 SYGVNS. This CDR3 reads CASSETGEVNHEQFF. In nucleotides, the CDR3 is TGTGCCAGCAGTGAGACGGGGGAGGTAAACCATGAGCAGTTCTTC.